This T cell receptor beta chain was sequenced during a study of identical twins. Study-wide points: Surplus twin overlap in beta out-of-frame sequences was less pronounced. Models underestimated TCR alpha sharing (out-of-frame) in monozygotic twins. In cord blood, abundant beta clonotypes had fewer insertions; memory showed no trend.

To note about this clonotype: Antigen specificity is unknown.

TCRdb called the 5' RACE reads again in MiXCR, with one record for every CDR3 protein. The sample holds about 430,000 distinct CDR3 sequences, under 20% seen once. Sequencing was performed on naive T cells sorted from blood. The TCR comes from a man in his fifties or sixties in good health.

The CDR3 protein is CASTPGQAPRDTQYF. Here the CDR3 DNA reads TGTGCCAGCACCCCGGGACAGGCCCCCAGAGATACGCAGTATTTT. V and J are TRBV12-3 or TRBV12-4 and TRBJ2-3, with 8 bases matching TRBD1. The length of the CDR3 is 15 residues. The trim removed 7 bases at V and 5 bases at J, leaving 11 bases unmatched.